This TCR beta chain stems from a study of blood T cell repertoires in COVID-19. The overall study: PBMCs, B-cell-depleted T cells, or T cells provided the cDNA or gDNA that made up the material.

The CDR3 sequence is 15 residues long. The germline V gene has CDR1 MRHNA and CDR2 SNTAGT. After removal of 6 bases from V and 3 bases from J, the junction contained 7 bases not matched to a gene. Authors' methods: How many nucleated cells were present was estimated from reference gene primer amplification. Here immunoSEQ multiplex PCR was the method, and the copy in TCRdb shows in-frame clones only, minus some. V, J and clone size are taken as reported in that table, and D and trimming were inferred from the DNA itself. The repertoire consists of 25,000 to 30,000 clones, with 55% to 75% occurring once and the leading ten covering around 20%.

V and J are TRBV6-4 and TRBJ1-5; 8 bases match TRBD1. This clonotype originated in a boy aged 2 to 9 with active or convalescent COVID-19. The sample consisted of peripheral blood. Here the CDR3 reads CASSPGTGHNQPQHF. The CDR3, as DNA: TGTGCCAGCAGCCCCGGGACAGGCCACAATCAGCCCCAGCATTTT.